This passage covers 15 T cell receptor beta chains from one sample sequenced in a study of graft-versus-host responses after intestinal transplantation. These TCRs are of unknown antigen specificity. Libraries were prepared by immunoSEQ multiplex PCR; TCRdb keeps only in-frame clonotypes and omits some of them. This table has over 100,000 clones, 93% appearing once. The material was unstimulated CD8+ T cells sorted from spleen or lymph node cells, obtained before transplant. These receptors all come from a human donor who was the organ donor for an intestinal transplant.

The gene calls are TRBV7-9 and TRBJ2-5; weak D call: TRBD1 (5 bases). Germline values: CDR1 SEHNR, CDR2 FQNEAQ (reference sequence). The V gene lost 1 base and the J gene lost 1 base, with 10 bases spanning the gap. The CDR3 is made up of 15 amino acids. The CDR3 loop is CASSLGRESQETQYF. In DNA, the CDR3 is TGTGCCAGCAGCTTAGGCAGGGAATCCCAAGAGACCCAGTACTTC.

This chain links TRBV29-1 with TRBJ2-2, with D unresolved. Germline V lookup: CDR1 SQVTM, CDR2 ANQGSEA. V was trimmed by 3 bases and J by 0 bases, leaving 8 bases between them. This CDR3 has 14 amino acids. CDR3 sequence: CSVDGSSNTGELFF. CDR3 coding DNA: TGCAGCGTTGATGGAAGTTCGAACACCGGGGAGCTGTTTTTT.

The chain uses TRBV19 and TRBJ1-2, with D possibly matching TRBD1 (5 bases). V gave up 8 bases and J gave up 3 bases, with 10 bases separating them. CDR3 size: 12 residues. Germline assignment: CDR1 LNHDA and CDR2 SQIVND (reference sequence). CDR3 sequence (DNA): TGTGCCAGTTGGCGGGGGGACTATGGCTACACCTTC. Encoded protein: CASWRGDYGYTF.

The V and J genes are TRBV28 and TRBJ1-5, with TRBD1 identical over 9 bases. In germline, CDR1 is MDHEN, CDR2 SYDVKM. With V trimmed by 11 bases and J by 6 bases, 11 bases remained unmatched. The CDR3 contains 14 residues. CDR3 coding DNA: TGTGCCGTCACCCGGACAGGGGATTTTCAGCCCCAGCATTTT. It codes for CAVTRTGDFQPQHF.

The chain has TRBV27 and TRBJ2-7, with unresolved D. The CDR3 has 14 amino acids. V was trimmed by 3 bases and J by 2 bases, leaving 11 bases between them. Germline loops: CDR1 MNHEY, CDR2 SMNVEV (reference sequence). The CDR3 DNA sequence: TGTGCCAGCAGTTTTTCGCCTGGCCCCTACGAGCAGTACTTC. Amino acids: CASSFSPGPYEQYF.

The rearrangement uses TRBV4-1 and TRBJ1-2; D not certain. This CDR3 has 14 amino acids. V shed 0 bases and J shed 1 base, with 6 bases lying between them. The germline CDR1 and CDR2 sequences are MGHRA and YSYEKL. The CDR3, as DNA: TGCGCCAGCAGCCAAGACCCCGGTAACTATGGCTACACCTTC. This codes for CASSQDPGNYGYTF.

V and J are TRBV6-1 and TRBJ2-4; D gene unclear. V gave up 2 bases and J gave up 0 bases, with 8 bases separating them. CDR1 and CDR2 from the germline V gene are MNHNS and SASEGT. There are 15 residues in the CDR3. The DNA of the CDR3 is TGTGCCAGCAGTGAATTTGGGAAAGCCAAAAACATTCAGTACTTC. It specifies CASSEFGKAKNIQYF.

The CDR3 sequence is CASSLGLYGELFF. Written as DNA, the CDR3 is TGTGCCAGCAGCTTAGGACTATACGGGGAGCTGTTTTTT. The chain combines TRBV11-2 with TRBJ2-2, with D tentatively TRBD2 (5 bases). V was shortened by 1 base and J by 7 bases, with 7 bases between the two germline ends. The CDR3 spans 13 residues. Per germline, CDR1 SGHAT and CDR2 FQNNGV.

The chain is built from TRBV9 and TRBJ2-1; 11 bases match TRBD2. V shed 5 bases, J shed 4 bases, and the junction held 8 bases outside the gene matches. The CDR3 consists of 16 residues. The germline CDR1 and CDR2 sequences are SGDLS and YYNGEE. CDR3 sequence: CASSPLAGVAYNEQFF. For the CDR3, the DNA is TGTGCCAGCAGTCCACTAGCGGGAGTCGCATACAATGAGCAGTTCTTC. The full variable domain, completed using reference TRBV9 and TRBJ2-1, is DSGVTQTPKHLITATGQRVTLRCSPRSGDLSVYWYQQSLDQGLQFLIQYYNGEERAKGNILERFSAQQFPDLHSELNLSSLELGDSALYFCASSPLAGVAYNEQFFGPGTRLTVL.

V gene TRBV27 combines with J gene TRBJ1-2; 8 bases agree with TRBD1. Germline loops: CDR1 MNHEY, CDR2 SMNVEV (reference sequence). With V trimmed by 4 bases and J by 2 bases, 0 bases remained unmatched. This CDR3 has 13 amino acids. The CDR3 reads CASSSGGNYGYTF. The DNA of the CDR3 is TGTGCCAGCAGTTCAGGGGGCAACTATGGCTACACCTTC.

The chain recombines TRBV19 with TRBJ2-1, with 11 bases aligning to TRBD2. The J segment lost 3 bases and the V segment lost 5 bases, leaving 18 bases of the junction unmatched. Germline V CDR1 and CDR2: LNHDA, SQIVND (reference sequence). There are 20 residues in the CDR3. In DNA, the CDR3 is TGTGCCAGTAGTCCTTACCCGACTAGCGGGGAAGATTTAATCTACAATGAGCAGTTCTTC. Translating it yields CASSPYPTSGEDLIYNEQFF.

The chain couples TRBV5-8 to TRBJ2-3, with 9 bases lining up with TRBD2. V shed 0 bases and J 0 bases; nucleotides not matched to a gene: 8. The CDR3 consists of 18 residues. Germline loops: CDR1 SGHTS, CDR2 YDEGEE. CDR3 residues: CASSLVASGTPSTDTQYF. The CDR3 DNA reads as TGTGCCAGCAGCTTGGTTGCTAGCGGGACCCCTAGCACAGATACGCAGTATTTT.

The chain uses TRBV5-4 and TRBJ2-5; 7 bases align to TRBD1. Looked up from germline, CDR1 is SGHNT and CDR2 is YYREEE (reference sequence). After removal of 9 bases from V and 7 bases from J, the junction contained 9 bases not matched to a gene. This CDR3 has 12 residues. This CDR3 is CAIGTEQGTQYF. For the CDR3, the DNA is TGTGCCATTGGGACAGAACAGGGGACCCAGTACTTC.

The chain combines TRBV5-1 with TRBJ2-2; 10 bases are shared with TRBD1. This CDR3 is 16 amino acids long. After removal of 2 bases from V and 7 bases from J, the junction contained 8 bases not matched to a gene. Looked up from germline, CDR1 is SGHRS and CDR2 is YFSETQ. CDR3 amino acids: CASSFFWTGGNGELFF. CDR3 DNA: TGCGCCAGCAGCTTCTTCTGGACAGGGGGTAACGGGGAGCTGTTTTTT.

The CDR3 coding sequence is TGCAGTGCTAGAAGTTGGAGTGAGCAGTACTTC. Residues: CSARSWSEQYF. The chain joins TRBV20-1 to TRBJ2-7; the D is unclear. Trimming took 2 bases from V and 7 from J, leaving 9 bases between them. This CDR3 contains 11 residues. Germline V gene sequence: CDR1 DFQATT, CDR2 SNEGSKA (reference sequence).